This TCR beta chain was observed in a study of T cells in Graves' hyperthyroidism and ophthalmopathy. General study points: Model-based prediction identified ophthalmopathy a median 6.5 months prior to its onset. The blood repertoire included most of the expanded thyroid clonotypes above 0.001.

This CDR3 is 15 amino acids long. V dropped 1 base and J dropped 4 bases, with 11 bases sitting between them. Germline CDR1 SGHTA, CDR2 FQGTGA. These patients, aged 18 to 65, had recently diagnosed hyperthyroidism lasting under 2 months. The PBMCs studied were ones that came from about 10 ml fresh peripheral blood. Researchers took RNA transcripts and amplified the TCR beta CDR3 regions from them. With the HTBI primer set, the TCR CDR3 went through a first round of RT-PCR. In TCRdb, the multiplex PCR reads were re-called with MiXCR into one record per CDR3 protein. The profile covers under 750,000 distinct CDR3 sequences, with roughly a sixth appearing a single time and 16% taken by the ten largest. This clonotype has at least ten counts. The antigen is unknown.

The V gene is TRBV7-3, the J gene TRBJ2-1, with no clear D. Sequenced input: blood. This TCR was recovered from a woman between 45 and 60 years old with Graves' hyperthyroidism that later progressed to Graves' ophthalmopathy. CDR3: CASSLSRHNYNEQFF. Here the CDR3 DNA reads TGTGCCAGCAGCTTAAGCAGGCATAATTACAATGAGCAGTTCTTC.